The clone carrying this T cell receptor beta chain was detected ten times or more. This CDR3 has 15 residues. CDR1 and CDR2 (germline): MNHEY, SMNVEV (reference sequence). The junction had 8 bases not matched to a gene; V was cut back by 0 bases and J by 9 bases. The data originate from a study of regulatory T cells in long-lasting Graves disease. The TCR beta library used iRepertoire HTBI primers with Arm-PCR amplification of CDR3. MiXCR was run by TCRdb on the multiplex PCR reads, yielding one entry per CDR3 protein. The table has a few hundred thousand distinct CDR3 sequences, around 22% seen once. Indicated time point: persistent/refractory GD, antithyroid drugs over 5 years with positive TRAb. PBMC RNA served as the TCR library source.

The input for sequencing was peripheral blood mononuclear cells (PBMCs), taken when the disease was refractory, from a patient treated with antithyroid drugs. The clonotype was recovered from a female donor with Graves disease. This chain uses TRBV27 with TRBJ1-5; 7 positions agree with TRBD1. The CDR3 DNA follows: TGTGCCAGCAGTTTATCTGGGACAGCGCCGGTGCCCCAGCATTTT. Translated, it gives CASSLSGTAPVPQHF.